Listed below are T cell receptor beta chains from one sample, sequenced in a study of blood T cell repertoires in COVID-19. Sequenced by immunoSEQ multiplex PCR; TCRdb stores in-frame clones only, minus some. Found here are over 250,000 clones, 65% to 90% of them singletons; the top ten hold more than 10%. Sequencing input: peripheral blood. All receptors derive from a human donor in a cohort sampled during active COVID-19. Both conserved end residues are part of each CDR3. The D gene is left open where the match is weak. The size field is filled for only some rows; it gives once, few, many or a size class.

NA	TRBD1	TRBV7-9	TRBJ2-1	TGTGCCAGCAGCACGCGGGACAGGCAAATTATCAATGAGCAGTTCTTC	CASSTRDRQIINEQFF
NA	NA	TRBV6-1	TRBJ1-3	TGTGCCAGCAGTGAAGGCCTGACGGCGGGAGCGGGAAACACCATATATTTT	CASSEGLTAGAGNTIYF
NA	NA	TRBV28	TRBJ1-1	TGTGCCAGCAGATCTCAGGGGAGAGATGAAGCTTTCTTT	CASRSQGRDEAFF
NA	TRBD1	TRBV18	TRBJ1-1	TGTGCCAGCTCACCACCCAGGGGGCGGACTGAAGCTTTCTTT	CASSPPRGRTEAFF
NA	NA	TRBV4-2	TRBJ2-3	TGTGCCAGCAGCCAATATGTGTCGTTAACAGATACGCAGTATTTT	CASSQYVSLTDTQYF
NA	NA	TRBV5-4	TRBJ1-1	TGTGCCAGCAGCTGGGGGCCTGGACAATACACTGAAGCTTTCTTT	CASSWGPGQYTEAFF
NA	NA	TRBV7-2	TRBJ1-1	TGTGCCAGCAGCTTAGGGGCCTCACGGACTGAAGCTTTCTTT	CASSLGASRTEAFF
NA	NA	TRBV6-1	TRBJ1-2	TGTGCCAGCAGTGAACGGGTAAGGGGCGATGGCTACACCTTC	CASSERVRGDGYTF
NA	TRBD2	TRBV9	TRBJ2-1	TGTGCCAGCAGCGTGACTAGCGGGAGCCCGAATGAGCAGTTCTTC	CASSVTSGSPNEQFF
NA	NA	TRBV18	TRBJ2-7	TGTGCCAGCTCACCGGTGGCGGTTAGCTCCTACGAGCAGTACTTC	CASSPVAVSSYEQYF
NA	TRBD1	TRBV5-1	TRBJ2-7	TGCGCCAGCAGCTTGTCCGGGGGGACAGGGGATGGCGAGCAGTACTTC	CASSLSGGTGDGEQYF
NA	NA	TRBV15	TRBJ2-5	TGTGCCACCAGCAGAGGAAATAGCGCCCAAGAGACCCAGTACTTC	CATSRGNSAQETQYF
NA	NA	TRBV2	TRBJ2-7	TGTGCCAGCAGTGAAGATCCGAGGGCCTACGAGCAGTACTTC	CASSEDPRAYEQYF
many	NA	TRBV28	TRBJ1-5	TGTGCCAGCAGTTTGCTAAATCAGCCCCAGCATTTT	CASSLLNQPQHF
NA	TRBD1	TRBV3-1/TRBV3-2	TRBJ2-7	TGTGCCAGCAGTCTGACAGGGCTACACGAGCAGTACTTC	CASSLTGLHEQYF
NA	NA	TRBV10-3	TRBJ2-1	TGTGCCATCAGTACGGGGAAGAACAATGAGCAGTTCTTC	CAISTGKNNEQFF
NA	NA	TRBV11-2	TRBJ2-5	TGTGCCAGCAGCACTCGGGAGTACCAAGAGACCCAGTACTTC	CASSTREYQETQYF
NA	NA	TRBV11-2	TRBJ2-6	TGTGCCAGCAGCCACACCTCTGGGGCCAACGTCCTGACTTTC	CASSHTSGANVLTF
NA	TRBD1	TRBV28	TRBJ1-6	TGTGCCAGCAGCCCAGGGGGAAGGAATTCACCCCTCCACTTT	CASSPGGRNSPLHF
NA	TRBD1	TRBV30	TRBJ1-1	TGTGCCTGGAGTATCGGGACAGTTTACACTGAAGCTTTCTTT	CAWSIGTVYTEAFF
NA	NA	TRBV27	TRBJ2-2	TGTGCCAGCAGTTTTGGGGGCACGGTCACCGGGGAGCTGTTTTTT	CASSFGGTVTGELFF
NA	TRBD2	TRBV3-1/TRBV3-2	TRBJ2-1	TGTGCCAGCAGCCAAGAAGAAGGACTAGCAAACTACAATGAGCAGTTCTTC	CASSQEEGLANYNEQFF
NA	TRBD2	TRBV6-5	TRBJ2-7	TGTGCCAGCAGTTACTCGGGGGTAGCGGGAACCTACGAGCAGTACTTC	CASSYSGVAGTYEQYF
once	NA	TRBV7-8	TRBJ2-5	TGTGCCAGCGCGGTTTCGGCAGAGACCCAGTACTTC	CASAVSAETQYF
once	TRBD2	TRBV4-1	TRBJ2-1	TGCGCCAGCAGCCACCCCAGGGGGACTAGCGGGAATAATGAGCAGTTCTTC	CASSHPRGTSGNNEQFF
NA	TRBD1	TRBV7-9	TRBJ2-7	TGTGCCAGCAGTCGACAGGGTTTCGAGCAGTACTTC	CASSRQGFEQYF
once	NA	TRBV4-1	TRBJ1-1	TGCGCCAGCAGCCAAGCGGACCCGAGGGATACTGAAGCTTTCTTT	CASSQADPRDTEAFF
once	NA	TRBV5-4	TRBJ1-1	TGTGCCAGCAGCGCTGGCGTAGAAAGTCGAGGCACTGAAGCTTTCTTT	CASSAGVESRGTEAFF
NA	TRBD1	TRBV28	TRBJ2-7	TGTGCCAGCAGCGCCCCCCGGACAGGGGTCTACGAGCAGTACTTC	CASSAPRTGVYEQYF
NA	NA	TRBV28	TRBJ1-1	TGTGCCAGCAGTTTAAGCGGGGCGACTGAAGCTTTCTTT	CASSLSGATEAFF
NA	NA	TRBV5-1	TRBJ1-2	TGCGCCAGCATCCCCCAGCCGAATCAGGGGTCAGCTAACTATGGCTACACCTTC	CASIPQPNQGSANYGYTF
NA	TRBD2	TRBV2	TRBJ2-7	TGTGCCAGCCACAAAGCGGGAGGCTCCTACGAGCAGTACTTC	CASHKAGGSYEQYF